Listed below are T cell receptor beta chains from one sample, sequenced in a study of T cell responses to AZD1222 COVID-19 vaccine. Profiling relied on immunoSEQ multiplex PCR, and the TCRdb table lists in-frame clones only, not all of them. The top ten hold approximately 4.5% of the sample, which has about 130,000 clones, about nine tenths seen once. The source material was peripheral blood, sampled on day 0 of MenACWY control vaccination. These receptors all come from an adult in good health. Both conserved end residues are part of each CDR3. Each record gives: V gene, CDR3 protein.

TRBV4-1 CASSHAVDRNYGYTF
TRBV7-9 CASSFRRVGPQGEKLFF
TRBV18 CASSLTDTQYF
TRBV9 CASSLGQGRSTDTQYF
TRBV6-2/TRBV6-3 CASSYQPGQGAHYGYTF
TRBV5-1 CASSFQGTEQYF
TRBV28 CASSRTPTGRADTQYF
TRBV27 CASSFVGIDTEAFF
TRBV7-9 CASSQGDATNEKLFF
TRBV11-2 CASSLALAGAADTQYF
TRBV7-7 CASSSGLAGGPYQETQYF
TRBV6-5 CATGSTDTQYF
TRBV2 CASREGTSTETQYF
TRBV12-3/TRBV12-4 CASSLRGYNEQFF
TRBV11-3 CASSLGGGDGETQYF
TRBV28 CATHPWDQNTEAFF
TRBV27 CASSPQSIATDTQYF
TRBV11-2 CASSWGTTGYSGELFF
TRBV28 CASSLPGQGGNSPLHF
TRBV19 CASKKDRATNQPQHF
TRBV19 CASSISDRVETQYF
TRBV18 CASSPDQYEGYTF
TRBV4-3 CASSRDRGQETQYF
TRBV2 CASSAGYTEAFF
TRBV28 CASSSLTTGYTEAFF
TRBV30 CAWSDQPSPQETQYF
TRBV2 CASKDYPMGYNEQFF
TRBV19 CASSTGQLNQPQHF
TRBV4-1 CASSQGQGSLETQYF
TRBV11-2 CASSLGRNVQETQYF
TRBV6-5 CASPPVHEQFF
TRBV4-3 CASSQDPVQGANSPLHF
TRBV5-1 CASSGTASTGELFF
TRBV5-6 CASSHQGGARDSPLHF
TRBV5-5 CASSTRDRWGYEQYF